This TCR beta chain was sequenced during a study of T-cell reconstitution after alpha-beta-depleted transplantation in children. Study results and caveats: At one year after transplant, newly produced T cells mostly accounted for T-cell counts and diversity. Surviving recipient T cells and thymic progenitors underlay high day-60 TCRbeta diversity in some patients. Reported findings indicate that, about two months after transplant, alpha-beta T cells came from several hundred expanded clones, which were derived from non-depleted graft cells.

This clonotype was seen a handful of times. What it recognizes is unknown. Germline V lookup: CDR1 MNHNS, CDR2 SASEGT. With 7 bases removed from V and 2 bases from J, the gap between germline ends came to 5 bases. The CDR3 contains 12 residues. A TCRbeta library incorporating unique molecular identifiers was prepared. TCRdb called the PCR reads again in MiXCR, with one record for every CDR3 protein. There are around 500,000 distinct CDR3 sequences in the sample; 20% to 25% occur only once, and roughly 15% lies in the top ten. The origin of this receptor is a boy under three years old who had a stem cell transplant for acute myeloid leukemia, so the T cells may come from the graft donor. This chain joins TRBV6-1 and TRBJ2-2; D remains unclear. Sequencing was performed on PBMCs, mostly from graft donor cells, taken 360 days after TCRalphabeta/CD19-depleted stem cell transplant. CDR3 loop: CASKSNTGELFF. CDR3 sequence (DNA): TGTGCCAGCAAATCCAACACCGGGGAGCTGTTTTTT.